This T cell receptor (beta chain) was sequenced during a study of post-analysis software for immune sequencing data. The CDR3 is 15 residues long. Trimming cost V 0 bases and J 1 base; bases outside gene matches: 5. Germline CDR1 reads DFQATT; CDR2 reads SNEGSKA (reference sequence). Incorporated into the TCR beta cDNA libraries were unique molecular identifiers, which served to reduce PCR and sequencing biases. From the PCR reads, TCRdb called clonotypes with MiXCR, one entry per CDR3 protein. This sample carries about 200,000 distinct CDR3 sequences, over 25% of them seen once, and the ten largest clones take 3% to 3.5%. Findings and caveats of the study: Under the F measure, samples that were prepared in one batch clustered strongly together. With TRBV5-6, TRBV5-1 and TRBV20-1 included, a handful of TRBV segments were more frequent in patients than in controls.

With respect to this clonotype: Its matching antigen is unknown.

The chain employs TRBV20-1 and TRBJ1-2, with 7 bases aligning to TRBD1. This clonotype was sampled from a girl between 2 and 17 years old with multiple sclerosis. The sample was blood. The CDR3 reads CSAREQGVLNYGYTF. CDR3 in DNA: TGCAGTGCTAGAGAGCAGGGGGTCCTTAACTATGGCTACACCTTC.